This T cell receptor (beta chain) was identified in a study of T cells in localized non-small cell lung cancer. Study-level findings and limits: Higher blood T cell density tracked longer overall survival. Owing to sequencing of a solitary tumor region, heterogeneity cannot be discounted. Among the top 100 tumor clones, a median 57 appeared in adjacent lung.

Points on this clone: The antigen is not known.

The germline gives CDR1 LNHDA, CDR2 SQIVND (reference sequence). The ends lost 4 bases at V and 3 bases at J; junction bases unmatched: 5. The CDR3 has 15 amino acids. Clones were sequenced by immunoSEQ multiplex PCR, and TCRdb holds only the in-frame ones, with some missing. This sample has about 19,000 clones; just over 90% occur once, and the top ten carry approximately 4.1%. The rearrangement joins TRBV19 to TRBJ1-5, with 8 bases matching TRBD1. The receptor was isolated from a male donor older than 55 with stage I squamous cell lung carcinoma. Material: peripheral blood, obtained before any cancer treatment. The CDR3 loop is CASSSWTGFNQPQHF. CDR3 coding DNA: TGTGCCAGTAGTAGCTGGACAGGGTTCAATCAGCCCCAGCATTTT.